These 21 T cell receptor beta chains originate from one sample sequenced in a study of blood T cell repertoires in COVID-19 (dated by TCRdb to between 2020 and 2021). Library prep was done by the immunoSEQ multiplex PCR assay. TCRdb retrieved this table from immuneACCESS and kept in-frame rearrangements only. Not all clones are present; in checked studies, unresolved V genes account for under half, and no reason is known for the remainder. For this sample the table gives about 140,000 clones, of which around nine tenths were detected only once. Clones ranked in the top ten supply roughly 8% of the sample. Sequences were obtained from peripheral blood. These receptor sequences come from a woman in her forties or fifties with active or convalescent COVID-19.

The rearrangement links TRBV4-3 to TRBJ2-3; D unresolved. CDR1 and CDR2 from the germline V gene are LGHNA and YSLEER. The germline V and J ends were trimmed by 5 bases and 5 bases, with 20 bases remaining between them. This CDR3 has 16 amino acids. The CDR3, as DNA: TGCGCCAGCAGCGCCTCTAGGTGGCTCGAAGTAGATACGCAGTATTTT. This gives the protein CASSASRWLEVDTQYF.

The genes are TRBV23-1 and TRBJ2-7, with TRBD1 matching 8 bases. TRBV23-1 is noted as an ORF with a role that remains uncertain. The CDR3 sequence is 17 residues long. V was clipped by 6 bases and J by 3 bases; unmatched bases: 16. The CDR3 region is CASSPISDREGVYEQYF. Written as DNA, the CDR3 is TGCGCCAGCAGCCCAATCTCGGACAGGGAAGGGGTCTACGAGCAGTACTTC.

The J gene is TRBJ2-3, the V gene TRBV6-5; 11 bases fit TRBD2. V lost 2 bases, J lost 5 bases, and 3 bases stayed unmatched. Germline V gives CDR1 MNHEY, CDR2 SVGAGI. CDR3 length: 15 amino acids. For the CDR3, the DNA is TGTGCCAGCAGTTACGATGGACTAGCGGGAGATACGCAGTATTTT. Amino acids: CASSYDGLAGDTQYF.

V gene TRBV3-1 (or the pseudogene TRBV3-2) combines with J gene TRBJ2-7; D might be TRBD1 (5 bases). Germline values: CDR1 LGHDT, CDR2 YNNKEL (reference sequence). V dropped 2 bases and J dropped 5 bases, with 10 bases sitting between them. This CDR3 is built from 13 residues. CDR3 protein: CASSQRGSNEQYF. CDR3 bases: TGTGCCAGCAGCCAAAGGGGAAGCAACGAGCAGTACTTC.

The chain joins TRBV10-3 to TRBJ1-1; the D is unclear. CDR3 size: 15 residues. With 6 bases removed from V and 3 bases from J, the gap between germline ends came to 17 bases. Germline values: CDR1 ENHRY, CDR2 SYGVKD. CDR3 in DNA: TGTGCCATCAGGACGATTACAGAGTCTTACACTGAAGCTTTCTTT. Protein sequence: CAIRTITESYTEAFF.

The chain is built from TRBV6-5 and TRBJ2-4, with 11 bases that match TRBD1. This CDR3 contains 16 residues. V lost 2 bases and J lost 4; bases outside the gene matches: 4. Germline CDR1 MNHEY, CDR2 SVGAGI. CDR3 protein: CASSYAGQGVKNIQYF. The DNA of the CDR3 is TGTGCCAGCAGTTACGCGGGACAGGGGGTAAAAAACATTCAGTACTTC.

The V gene is TRBV2, the J gene TRBJ1-2; D ambiguous. This CDR3 contains 17 residues. Trimming cost V 6 bases and J 0 bases, with 20 bases left between them. The germline gives CDR1 SNHLY, CDR2 FYNNEI. As DNA, the CDR3 is TGTGCCAGCAGGGCAACAACGAAACCAACGTCTAACTATGGCTACACCTTC. It translates to CASRATTKPTSNYGYTF.

This clone showed up just a few times. This chain connects TRBV29-1 to TRBJ2-1; no firm D call. The length of the CDR3 is 16 residues. With 0 bases removed from V and 0 bases from J, the gap between germline ends came to 12 bases. From germline, CDR1 is SQVTM and CDR2 ANQGSEA. CDR3 region: CSVEDGDTGSYNEQFF. In nucleotides, the CDR3 is TGCAGCGTTGAAGATGGCGACACTGGCTCCTACAATGAGCAGTTCTTC.

A remark on this clone: At one of its ends the junction is not consistent with the germline gene, which may arise from a read error. This chain connects TRBV7-2 to TRBJ2-1, with TRBD2 identical over 11 bases. Germline lookup yields CDR1 SGHTA and CDR2 FQGNSA. The CDR3 totals 14 residues. The CDR3 DNA sequence: TGTGCCAGCAGGTTAGCGGGAGGGAAGAATGAGCAGTTCTTC. Protein: CASRLAGGKNEQFF.

The chain has TRBV9 and TRBJ2-7; 8 positions match TRBD1. V shed 0 bases and J 3 bases; nucleotides not matched to a gene: 8. Germline-derived CDR1 and CDR2 are SGDLS and YYNGEE. The CDR3 runs 16 residues. The CDR3 DNA reads TGTGCCAGCAGCGTAGTGGACAGGGAGGTATTCTACGAGCAGTACTTC. Its translation is CASSVVDREVFYEQYF. The variable domain in full, completed from reference TRBV9 and TRBJ2-7, reads DSGVTQTPKHLITATGQRVTLRCSPRSGDLSVYWYQQSLDQGLQFLIQYYNGEERAKGNILERFSAQQFPDLHSELNLSSLELGDSALYFCASSVVDREVFYEQYFGPGTRLTVT.

The chain is built from TRBV2 and TRBJ1-2, with D perhaps TRBD1 (5 bases). The germline V and J ends were trimmed by 4 bases and 4 bases, with 13 bases remaining between them. Germline assignment: CDR1 SNHLY and CDR2 FYNNEI. The CDR3 loop spans 14 amino acids. The CDR3 DNA follows: TGTGCCAGCAGTGTGGGGCAGGGAGGCTATGGCTACACCTTC. It yields the protein CASSVGQGGYGYTF.

This chain uses TRBV6-5 with TRBJ2-7; possibly TRBD2 for D (6 bases). V shed 10 bases and J shed 0 bases, with 13 bases lying between them. The CDR3 sequence is 13 residues long. CDR1 is MNHEY and CDR2 is SVGAGI in the germline V gene. As DNA, the CDR3 is TGTGCCACCATAGCGGTTCCCTCCTACGAGCAGTACTTC. This codes for CATIAVPSYEQYF.

The chain is built from TRBV3-1 (or the pseudogene TRBV3-2) and TRBJ1-2; no clear D. V was cut by 4 bases and J by 4 bases, with 13 bases left in between. The germline gives CDR1 LGHDT, CDR2 YNNKEL (reference sequence). This CDR3 spans 14 amino acids. Written as DNA, the CDR3 is TGTGCCAGCAGCCCGGGGTTTCGGGGCTATGGCTACACCTTC. Translated, it gives CASSPGFRGYGYTF.

V usage is TRBV20-1 and J usage is TRBJ2-6; maybe TRBD2 (5 bases). Germline assignment: CDR1 DFQATT and CDR2 SNEGSKA (reference sequence). CDR3 length: 13 amino acids. Trimming shortened V by 6 bases and J by 8 bases, and 14 bases separated the two germline ends. The CDR3, as DNA: TGCAGTGCCAGTGATTGGACTTCCAACGTCCTGACTTTC. It is translated as CSASDWTSNVLTF.

The V and J genes are TRBV19 and TRBJ1-1, with TRBD1 as a possible D gene (6 bases). The CDR3 runs to 15 residues. The V gene lost 1 base and the J gene lost 1 base, with 10 bases spanning the gap. Per germline, CDR1 LNHDA and CDR2 SQIVND (reference sequence). This CDR3 reads CASSIGPQGNTEAFF. The CDR3 DNA reads as TGTGCCAGTAGTATAGGCCCACAGGGGAACACTGAAGCTTTCTTT.

The chain has TRBV12-5 and TRBJ1-1; no clear D gene. CDR1 LGHNT and CDR2 FRNRAP come from the germline V gene. There are 16 residues in the CDR3. Trimming pared 2 bases from V and 0 bases from J, leaving 13 bases between. The CDR3 loop reads CASGLFAGRMNTEAFF. The CDR3 DNA sequence: TGTGCTAGTGGTTTGTTCGCAGGCAGGATGAACACTGAAGCTTTCTTT.

This chain connects TRBV7-2 to TRBJ1-2; no reliable D call. V gave up 5 bases and J gave up 4 bases, with 17 bases separating them. CDR1 and CDR2 (germline): SGHTA, FQGNSA. The CDR3 contains 15 residues. CDR3 sequence reads: CASSNAWAEAYGYTF. CDR3 DNA: TGTGCCAGCAGCAACGCTTGGGCCGAAGCCTATGGCTACACCTTC.

This CDR3 reads CASSLGGRGPLPFSGANVLTF. The DNA for the CDR3 is TGCGCCAGCAGCTTGGGAGGACGAGGGCCTCTCCCTTTCTCTGGGGCCAACGTCCTGACTTTC. The chain carries TRBV5-1 and TRBJ2-6; D may be TRBD2 (5 bases). The germline gives CDR1 SGHRS, CDR2 YFSETQ. The CDR3 length is 21 residues. Between the trimmed V and J ends, which lost 0 bases and 0 bases, there was a span of 22 bases.

The chain couples TRBV5-1 to TRBJ1-1, with D possibly being TRBD1 (5 bases). This CDR3 spans 15 amino acids. Germline V gives CDR1 SGHRS, CDR2 YFSETQ. V was clipped by 0 bases and J by 0 bases, with 9 bases between them. The CDR3 is CASSLGRQLNTEAFF. CDR3 coding DNA: TGCGCCAGCAGCTTGGGCCGACAGTTGAACACTGAAGCTTTCTTT.

The gene calls are TRBV6-6 and TRBJ1-3; a weak D match, TRBD1 (5 bases). Germline assignment: CDR1 MNHNY and CDR2 SVGAGI (reference sequence). This CDR3 has 14 amino acids. With 4 bases removed from V and 0 bases from J, the gap between germline ends came to 7 bases. This chain's CDR3 is CASSLGGSGNTIYF. The CDR3 nucleotides are TGTGCCAGCAGTTTGGGGGGCTCTGGAAACACCATATATTTT.

V gene TRBV10-3 combines with J gene TRBJ1-1, with D perhaps matching TRBD1 (5 bases). Germline V gene lookup returns CDR1 ENHRY and CDR2 SYGVKD. The V gene lost 0 bases and the J gene lost 7 bases, with 15 bases spanning the gap. The CDR3 loop spans 15 amino acids. For the CDR3, the DNA is TGTGCCATCAGTGAGTCGACGGGGGTTGGAGGTGAAGCTTTCTTT. Protein product: CAISESTGVGGEAFF.